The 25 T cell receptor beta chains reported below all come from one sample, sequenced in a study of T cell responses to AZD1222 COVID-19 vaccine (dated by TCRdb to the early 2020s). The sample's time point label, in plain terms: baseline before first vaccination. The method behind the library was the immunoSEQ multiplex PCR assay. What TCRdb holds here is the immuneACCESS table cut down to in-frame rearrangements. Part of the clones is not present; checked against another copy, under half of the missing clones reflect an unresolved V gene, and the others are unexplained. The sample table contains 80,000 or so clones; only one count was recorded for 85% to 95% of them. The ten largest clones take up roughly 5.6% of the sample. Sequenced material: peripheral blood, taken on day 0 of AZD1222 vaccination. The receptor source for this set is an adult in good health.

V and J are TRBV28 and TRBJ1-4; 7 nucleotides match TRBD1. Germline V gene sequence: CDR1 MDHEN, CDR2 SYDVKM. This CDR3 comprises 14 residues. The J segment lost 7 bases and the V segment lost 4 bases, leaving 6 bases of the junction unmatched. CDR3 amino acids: CASSSTGVGEKLFF. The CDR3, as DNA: TGTGCCAGCAGTTCTACAGGGGTTGGTGAAAAACTGTTTTTT.

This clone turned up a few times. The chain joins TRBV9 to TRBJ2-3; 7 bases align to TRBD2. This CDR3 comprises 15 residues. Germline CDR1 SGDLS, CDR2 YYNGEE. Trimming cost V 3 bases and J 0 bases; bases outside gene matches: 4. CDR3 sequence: CASSARAGSTDTQYF. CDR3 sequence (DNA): TGTGCCAGCAGCGCTCGAGCGGGGAGCACAGATACGCAGTATTTT.

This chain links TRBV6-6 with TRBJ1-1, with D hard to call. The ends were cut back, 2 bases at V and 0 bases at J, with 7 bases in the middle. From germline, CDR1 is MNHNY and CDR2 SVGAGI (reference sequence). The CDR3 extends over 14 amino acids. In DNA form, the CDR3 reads TGTGCCAGCAGTTACCCACAGCTGAACACTGAAGCTTTCTTT. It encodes CASSYPQLNTEAFF.

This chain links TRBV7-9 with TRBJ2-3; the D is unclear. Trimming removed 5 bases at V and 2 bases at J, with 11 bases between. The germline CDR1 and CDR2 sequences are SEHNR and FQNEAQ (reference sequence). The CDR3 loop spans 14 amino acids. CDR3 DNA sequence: TGTGCCAGCAGCCCTAGGGTTTCCACAGATACGCAGTATTTT. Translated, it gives CASSPRVSTDTQYF.

Written as DNA, the CDR3 is TGTGCCAGCCGTCCCCAGGACAGTAACTATGGCTACACCTTC. Translating gives CASRPQDSNYGYTF. The chain has TRBV28 and TRBJ1-2, with D possibly TRBD1 on 6 matching bases. The CDR3 consists of 14 residues. V was shortened by 8 bases and J by 1 base, with 14 bases between the two germline ends. Germline assignment: CDR1 MDHEN and CDR2 SYDVKM.

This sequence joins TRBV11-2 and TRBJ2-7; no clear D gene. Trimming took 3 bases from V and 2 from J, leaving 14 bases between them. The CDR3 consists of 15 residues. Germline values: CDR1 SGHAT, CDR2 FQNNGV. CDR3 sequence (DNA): TGTGCCAGCAGCTTTTCAACGCCCGCTACCTACGAGCAGTACTTC. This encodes CASSFSTPATYEQYF.

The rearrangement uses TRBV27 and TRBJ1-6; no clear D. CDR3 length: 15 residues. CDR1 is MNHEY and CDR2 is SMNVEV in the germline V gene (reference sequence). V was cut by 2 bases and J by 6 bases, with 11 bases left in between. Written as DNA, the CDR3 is TGTGCCAGCAGTTTAGAGGGATTGGGTAATTCACCCCTCCACTTT. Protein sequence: CASSLEGLGNSPLHF.

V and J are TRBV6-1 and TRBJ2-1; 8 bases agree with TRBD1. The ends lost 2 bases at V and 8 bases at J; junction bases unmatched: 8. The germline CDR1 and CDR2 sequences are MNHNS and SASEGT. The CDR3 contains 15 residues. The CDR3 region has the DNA TGTGCCAGCAGTGAACCCGGGACAGGAGGTTATGAGCAGTTCTTC. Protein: CASSEPGTGGYEQFF.

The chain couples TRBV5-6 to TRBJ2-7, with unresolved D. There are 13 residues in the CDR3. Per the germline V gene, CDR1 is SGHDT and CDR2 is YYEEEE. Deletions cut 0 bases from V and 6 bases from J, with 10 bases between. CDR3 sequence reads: CASSLAEVPEQYF. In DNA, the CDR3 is TGTGCCAGCAGCTTGGCCGAGGTTCCCGAGCAGTACTTC.

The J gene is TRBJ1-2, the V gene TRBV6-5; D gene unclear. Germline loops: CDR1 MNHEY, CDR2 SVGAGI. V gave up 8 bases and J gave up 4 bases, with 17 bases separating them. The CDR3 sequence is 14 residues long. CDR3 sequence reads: CASGDNRESYGYTF. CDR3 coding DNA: TGTGCCAGCGGGGATAACCGGGAGAGCTATGGCTACACCTTC.

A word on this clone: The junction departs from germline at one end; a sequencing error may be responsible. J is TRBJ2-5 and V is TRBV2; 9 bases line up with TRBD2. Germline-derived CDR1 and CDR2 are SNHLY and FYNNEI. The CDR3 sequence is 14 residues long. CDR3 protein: CASRDSGGLETQYF. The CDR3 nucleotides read TGTGCCAGCCGTGATAGCGGGGGCCTAGAGACCCAGTACTTC.

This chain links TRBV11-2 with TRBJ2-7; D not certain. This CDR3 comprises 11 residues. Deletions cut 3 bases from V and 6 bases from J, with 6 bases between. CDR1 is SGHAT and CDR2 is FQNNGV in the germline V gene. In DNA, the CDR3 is TGTGCCAGCAGCTTTCAGCGCGAGCAGTACTTC. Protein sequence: CASSFQREQYF. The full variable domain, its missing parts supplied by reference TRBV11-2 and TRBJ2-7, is EAGVAQSPRYKIIEKRQSVAFWCNPISGHATLYWYQQILGQGPKLLIQFQNNGVVDDSQLPKDRFSAERLKGVDSTLKIQPAKLEDSAVYLCASSFQREQYFGPGTRLTVT.

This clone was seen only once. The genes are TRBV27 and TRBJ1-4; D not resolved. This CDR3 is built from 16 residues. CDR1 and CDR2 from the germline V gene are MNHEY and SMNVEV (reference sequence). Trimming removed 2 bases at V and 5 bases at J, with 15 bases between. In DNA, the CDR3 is TGTGCCAGCAGTTTAATCGGGAAAGCGGCGAATGAAAAACTGTTTTTT. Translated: CASSLIGKAANEKLFF.

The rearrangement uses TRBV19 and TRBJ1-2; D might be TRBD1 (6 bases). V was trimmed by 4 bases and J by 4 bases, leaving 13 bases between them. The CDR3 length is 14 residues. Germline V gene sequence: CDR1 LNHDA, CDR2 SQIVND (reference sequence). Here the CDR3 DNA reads TGTGCCAGTAGTACCTACTCGGGGGCCTATGGCTACACCTTC. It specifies CASSTYSGAYGYTF.

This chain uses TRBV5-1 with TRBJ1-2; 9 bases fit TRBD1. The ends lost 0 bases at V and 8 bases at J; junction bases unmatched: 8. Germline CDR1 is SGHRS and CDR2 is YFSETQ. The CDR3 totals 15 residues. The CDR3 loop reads CASSLGPGQGRGYTF. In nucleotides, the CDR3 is TGCGCCAGCAGCTTGGGTCCGGGACAGGGAAGAGGCTACACCTTC. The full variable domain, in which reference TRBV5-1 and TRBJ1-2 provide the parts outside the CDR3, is KAGVTQTPRYLIKTRGQQVTLSCSPISGHRSVSWYQQTPGQGLQFLFEYFSETQRNKGNFPGRFSGRQFSNSRSEMNVSTLELGDSALYLCASSLGPGQGRGYTFGSGTRLTVV.

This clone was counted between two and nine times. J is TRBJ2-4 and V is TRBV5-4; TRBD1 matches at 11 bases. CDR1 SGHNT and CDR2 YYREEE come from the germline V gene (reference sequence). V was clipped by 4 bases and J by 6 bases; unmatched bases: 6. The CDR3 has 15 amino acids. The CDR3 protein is CASSRDRGSGNIQYF. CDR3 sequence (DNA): TGTGCCAGCAGCCGGGACAGGGGGTCCGGAAACATTCAGTACTTC.

The CDR3 reads CASSFFLGQHYGYTF. CDR3 sequence (DNA): TGTGCCAGCAGTTTCTTCCTGGGACAGCACTATGGCTACACCTTC. The chain is built from TRBV28 and TRBJ1-2; 7 positions agree with TRBD1. In germline, CDR1 is MDHEN, CDR2 SYDVKM. The CDR3 consists of 15 residues. The V and J ends lost 3 bases and 3 bases, in that order; junction bases with no gene match: 7.

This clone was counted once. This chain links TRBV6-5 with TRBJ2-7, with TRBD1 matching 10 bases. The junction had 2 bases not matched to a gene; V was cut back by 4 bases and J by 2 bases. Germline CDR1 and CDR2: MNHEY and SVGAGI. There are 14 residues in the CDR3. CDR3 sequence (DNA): TGTGCCAGCAGTTCGACAGGGGGCACCTACGAGCAGTACTTC. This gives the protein CASSSTGGTYEQYF.

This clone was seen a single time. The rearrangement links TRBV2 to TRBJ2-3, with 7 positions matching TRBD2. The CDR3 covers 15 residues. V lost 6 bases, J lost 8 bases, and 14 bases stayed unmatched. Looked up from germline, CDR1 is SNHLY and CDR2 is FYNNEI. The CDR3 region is CASSRSGDIPGTQYF. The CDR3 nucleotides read TGTGCCAGCAGCCGCAGCGGGGATATACCCGGTACGCAGTATTTT.

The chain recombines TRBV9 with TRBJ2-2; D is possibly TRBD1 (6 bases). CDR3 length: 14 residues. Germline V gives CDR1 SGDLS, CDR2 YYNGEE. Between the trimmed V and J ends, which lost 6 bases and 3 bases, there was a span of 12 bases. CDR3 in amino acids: CASNTGQYTGELFF. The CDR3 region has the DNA TGTGCCAGCAACACAGGACAGTACACCGGGGAGCTGTTTTTT.

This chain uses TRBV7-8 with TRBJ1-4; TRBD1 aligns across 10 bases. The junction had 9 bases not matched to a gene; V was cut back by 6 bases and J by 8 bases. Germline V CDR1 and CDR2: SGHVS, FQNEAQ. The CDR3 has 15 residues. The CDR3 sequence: CASRGRTGGTEKLFF. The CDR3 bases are TGTGCCAGCAGAGGCAGGACAGGGGGAACGGAAAAACTGTTTTTT.

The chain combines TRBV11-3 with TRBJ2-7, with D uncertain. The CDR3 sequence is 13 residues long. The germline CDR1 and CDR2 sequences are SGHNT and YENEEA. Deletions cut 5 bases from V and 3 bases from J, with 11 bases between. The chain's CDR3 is CASSTGRYYEQYF. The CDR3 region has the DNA TGTGCCAGCAGCACCGGACGGTACTACGAGCAGTACTTC.

The CDR3 loop reads CASSMGFEQYF. DNA for the CDR3: TGTGCCAGCTCCATGGGGTTCGAGCAGTACTTC. This chain links TRBV6-5 with TRBJ2-7; D not certain. Germline values: CDR1 MNHEY, CDR2 SVGAGI. Trimming removed 8 bases at V and 6 bases at J, with 11 bases between. There are 11 residues in the CDR3.

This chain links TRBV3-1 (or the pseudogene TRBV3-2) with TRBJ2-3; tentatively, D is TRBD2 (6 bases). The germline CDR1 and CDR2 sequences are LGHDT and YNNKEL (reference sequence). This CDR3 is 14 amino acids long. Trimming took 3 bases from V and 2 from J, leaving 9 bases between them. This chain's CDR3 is CASSHGGLTDTQYF. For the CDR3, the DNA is TGTGCCAGCAGCCATGGGGGACTCACAGATACGCAGTATTTT.

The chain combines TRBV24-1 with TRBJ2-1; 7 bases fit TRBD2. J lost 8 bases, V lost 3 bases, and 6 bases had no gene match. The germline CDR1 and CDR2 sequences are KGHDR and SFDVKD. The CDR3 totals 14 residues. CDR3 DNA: TGTGCCACCAGTGATCCCCGGGGGAGGGATGAGCAGTTCTTC. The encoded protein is CATSDPRGRDEQFF.